The present TCR beta chain was sequenced within a study of Ad26.COV2.S vaccination and SARS-CoV-2 variants. This clone appeared a few times. This table comes from immunoSEQ multiplex PCR, and its TCRdb copy is limited to in-frame clones, with some not included. There are about 440,000 clones in the sample; roughly 91% occur only once, and around 4.5% lies in the top ten. Treatment meaning: 15 to 20 received Ad26.COV2.S at low or high dose, single or two shots; roughly five received placebo; per-sample allocation not given. All samples were drawn on day 63, counting from the first vaccine or placebo injection. The specimen comprised peripheral blood, sampled in a trial of Ad26.COV2.S vaccine versus placebo. The clonotype was recovered from a person aged 18-60 years who received the Ad26.COV2.S COVID-19 vaccine or a placebo.

The CDR3 nucleotides read TGTGCCAGCAGCTATCGGACTAGCGGGTCCAACAATGAGCAGTTCTTC. Translation gives CASSYRTSGSNNEQFF. The gene calls are TRBV7-2 and TRBJ2-1; 11 bases fit TRBD2. The germline V gene encodes CDR1 SGHTA and CDR2 FQGNSA. The CDR3 runs to 16 residues. V lost 4 bases to trimming and J lost 5 bases; unmatched junction nucleotides: 7.